One sample yielded the 17 T cell receptor beta chains listed below, sequenced in a study of T cell changes during pregnancy in multiple sclerosis. Using immunoSEQ multiplex PCR, the repertoire was profiled, and TCRdb retains in-frame clones only, with some absent. The sample holds under 50,000 clones; 89% are singletons and the top ten take roughly 1.2%. Sequenced material: CD4+ T cells from peripheral blood mononuclear cells, taken after pregnancy. All receptors derive from a female donor with multiple sclerosis, enrolled in a pregnancy study.

The J gene is TRBJ2-7, the V gene TRBV7-6, with 13 bases identical to TRBD2. Per the germline V gene, CDR1 is SGHVS and CDR2 is FNYEAQ. The V and J ends lost 5 bases and 0 bases, in that order; junction bases with no gene match: 1. This CDR3 is built from 15 residues. The CDR3 coding sequence is TGTGCCAGCAGCCGGACTAGCGGGAGCTCCTACGAGCAGTACTTC. Encoded protein: CASSRTSGSSYEQYF.

V and J are TRBV6-5 and TRBJ1-1, with D possibly matching TRBD1 (6 bases). The CDR3 consists of 14 residues. V was shortened by 2 bases and J by 6 bases, with 13 bases between the two germline ends. The germline V gene encodes CDR1 MNHEY and CDR2 SVGAGI. Here the CDR3 DNA reads TGTGCCAGCAGTTACCCAGGGACATTGGCTGAAGCTTTCTTT. This codes for CASSYPGTLAEAFF.

This clone showed up just once. The rearrangement joins TRBV11-1 to TRBJ2-3; the match to TRBD2 covers 12 bases. The junction had 2 bases not matched to a gene; V was cut back by 1 base and J by 6 bases. Per the germline V gene, CDR1 is SGHAT and CDR2 is FQDESV (reference sequence). The CDR3 totals 15 residues. This chain's CDR3 is CASSLGTSGTDTQYF. The CDR3 bases are TGTGCCAGCAGCTTAGGGACTAGCGGGACGGATACGCAGTATTTT. The variable domain in full, completed from reference TRBV11-1 and TRBJ2-3, reads EAEVAQSPRYKITEKSQAVAFWCDPISGHATLYWYRQILGQGPELLVQFQDESVVDDSQLPKDRFSAERLKGVDSTLKIQPAELGDSAMYLCASSLGTSGTDTQYFGPGTRLTVL.

The chain is built from TRBV2 and TRBJ1-1; a possible D gene is TRBD1 (6 bases). CDR1 is SNHLY, CDR2 FYNNEI, per germline. V gave up 7 bases and J gave up 2 bases, with 14 bases separating them. The CDR3 has 14 amino acids. The CDR3 DNA is TGTGCCAGCACCTTGGGACATATAAACACTGAAGCTTTCTTT. Translating gives CASTLGHINTEAFF.

V gene TRBV6-6 combines with J gene TRBJ1-2; 7 nucleotides agree with TRBD1. CDR1 MNHNY and CDR2 SVGAGI come from the germline V gene (reference sequence). This CDR3 region has 14 residues. The junction had 9 bases not matched to a gene; V was cut back by 6 bases and J by 5 bases. CDR3 residues: CASRERDSSYGYTF. The CDR3 nucleotides are TGTGCCAGCAGAGAAAGGGACAGTAGTTATGGCTACACCTTC.

The count of this clone is one. This chain joins TRBV4-1 and TRBJ2-2, with D unclear. V was cut by 3 bases and J by 1 base, with 24 bases left in between. The germline CDR1 and CDR2 sequences are MGHRA and YSYEKL. The CDR3 spans 20 residues. CDR3 residues: CASSHNSPPGPPLNTGELFF. The CDR3 region has the DNA TGCGCCAGCAGCCATAATAGTCCCCCTGGGCCACCATTGAACACCGGGGAGCTGTTTTTT.

This chain connects TRBV4-2 to TRBJ2-2, with 9 bases aligning to TRBD1. The length of the CDR3 is 18 residues. V lost 4 bases, J lost 4 bases, and 13 bases stayed unmatched. Germline CDR1 LGHNA, CDR2 YNFKEQ. The CDR3 region has the DNA TGTGCCAGCAGCCGCAAACAGGGGGCGGCCCCGAGCACCGGGGAGCTGTTTTTT. Protein product: CASSRKQGAAPSTGELFF.

This chain links TRBV5-4 with TRBJ1-6; unclear D gene. V lost 4 bases to trimming and J lost 7 bases, with 15 bases between them. The CDR3 length is 15 residues. The germline V gene encodes CDR1 SGHNT and CDR2 YYREEE (reference sequence). CDR3 residues: CASSPQAFPNSPLHF. The CDR3 bases are TGTGCCAGCAGCCCCCAAGCCTTTCCGAATTCACCCCTCCACTTT.

V is TRBV6-1 and J is TRBJ1-1; D not resolved. The CDR3 sequence is 16 residues long. Looked up from germline, CDR1 is MNHNS and CDR2 is SASEGT. V dropped 1 base and J dropped 5 bases, with 17 bases sitting between them. The CDR3 DNA is TGTGCCAGCAGTGAAGTCTCACCGGAGTTCGGGACTGAAGCTTTCTTT. It yields the protein CASSEVSPEFGTEAFF.

V usage is TRBV4-3 and J usage is TRBJ1-1, with 10 bases that match TRBD1. The CDR3 covers 16 residues. Trimming at V came to 3 bases and at J to 6 bases, leaving 10 bases not matched to a gene. Germline lookup yields CDR1 LGHNA and CDR2 YSLEER. The CDR3 sequence: CASSQILGTGVSEAFF. CDR3 sequence (DNA): TGCGCCAGCAGCCAGATCCTCGGGACAGGGGTATCTGAAGCTTTCTTT.

The chain employs TRBV5-1 and TRBJ2-7, with TRBD2 identical over 8 bases. Germline V gene lookup returns CDR1 SGHRS and CDR2 YFSETQ. This CDR3 is 15 amino acids long. The junction had 12 bases not matched to a gene; V was cut back by 4 bases and J by 6 bases. CDR3 protein: CASSAGGRNSGEQYF. Here the CDR3 DNA reads TGCGCCAGCAGCGCGGGGGGACGAAACTCTGGCGAGCAGTACTTC.

In its sample, this clone was seen once. The chain links TRBV13 to TRBJ2-7; 7 bases are shared with TRBD1. V trimming: 3 bases; J trimming: 5 bases; junction bases outside the gene matches: 10. Germline V CDR1 and CDR2: PRHDT, FYEKMQ (reference sequence). The CDR3 sequence is 15 residues long. The CDR3 DNA is TGTGCCAGCAGCTTTTACAGGGGCGCGAGCGACGAGCAGTACTTC. It translates to CASSFYRGASDEQYF.

This sequence joins TRBV19 and TRBJ1-5; a weak D match, TRBD1 (6 bases). Trimming removed 4 bases from V and 3 bases from J, with 10 bases in between. The germline CDR1 and CDR2 sequences are LNHDA and SQIVND (reference sequence). The CDR3 contains 14 residues. The CDR3 DNA follows: TGTGCCAGTAGTAAAACAGGGCCCAATCAGCCCCAGCATTTT. Amino acids: CASSKTGPNQPQHF.

J is TRBJ2-7 and V is TRBV12-5, with D unclear. Trimming took 3 bases from V and 1 from J, leaving 7 bases between them. The CDR3 contains 13 residues. The germline gives CDR1 LGHNT, CDR2 FRNRAP. CDR3 amino acids: CASGFLFSYEQYF. The CDR3 DNA reads TGTGCTAGTGGTTTCCTTTTTTCCTACGAGCAGTACTTC.

V is TRBV2 and J is TRBJ2-7; D is perhaps TRBD1 (6 bases). CDR3 size: 16 residues. V dropped 6 bases and J dropped 2 bases, with 20 bases sitting between them. Germline V CDR1 and CDR2: SNHLY, FYNNEI. The CDR3 region is CASSPGLQGPTYEQYF. The CDR3 nucleotides are TGTGCCAGCAGCCCTGGTTTACAGGGCCCCACCTACGAGCAGTACTTC.

V and J are TRBV30 and TRBJ2-1, with a weak D call TRBD1 (5 bases). The CDR3 is 19 residues long. Per the germline V gene, CDR1 is GTSNPN and CDR2 is SVGIG (reference sequence). Trimming took off 3 bases at V and 0 bases at J, with 24 bases between the two ends. The chain's CDR3 is CAWRLGHFLNYRSYNEQFF. CDR3 sequence (DNA): TGTGCCTGGAGGTTAGGACACTTCCTTAACTACCGCTCCTACAATGAGCAGTTCTTC.

This chain uses TRBV6-6 with TRBJ2-1; 10 bases agree with TRBD2. Losses at the gene ends were 4 bases for V and 9 bases for J; bases not matched to a gene: 9. Germline V gene data show CDR1 as MNHNY and CDR2 as SVGAGI (reference sequence). This CDR3 spans 15 amino acids. CDR3 sequence: CASSWGSGRSPEQFF. CDR3 sequence (DNA): TGTGCCAGCAGTTGGGGTAGCGGGAGGTCCCCTGAGCAGTTCTTC.